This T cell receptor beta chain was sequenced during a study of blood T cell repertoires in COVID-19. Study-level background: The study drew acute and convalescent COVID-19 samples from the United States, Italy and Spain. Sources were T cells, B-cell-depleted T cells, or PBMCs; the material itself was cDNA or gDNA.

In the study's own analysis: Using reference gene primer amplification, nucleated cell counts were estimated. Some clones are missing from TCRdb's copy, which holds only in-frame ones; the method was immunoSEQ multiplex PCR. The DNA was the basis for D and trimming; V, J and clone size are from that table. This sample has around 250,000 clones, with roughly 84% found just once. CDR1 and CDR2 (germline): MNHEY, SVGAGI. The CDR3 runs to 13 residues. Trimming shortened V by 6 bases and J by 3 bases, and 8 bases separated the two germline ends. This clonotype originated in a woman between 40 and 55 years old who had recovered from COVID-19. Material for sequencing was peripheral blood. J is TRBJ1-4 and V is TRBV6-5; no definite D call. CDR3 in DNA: TGTGCCAGCAGCGAGCAGGCTAATGAAAAACTGTTTTTT. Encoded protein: CASSEQANEKLFF.